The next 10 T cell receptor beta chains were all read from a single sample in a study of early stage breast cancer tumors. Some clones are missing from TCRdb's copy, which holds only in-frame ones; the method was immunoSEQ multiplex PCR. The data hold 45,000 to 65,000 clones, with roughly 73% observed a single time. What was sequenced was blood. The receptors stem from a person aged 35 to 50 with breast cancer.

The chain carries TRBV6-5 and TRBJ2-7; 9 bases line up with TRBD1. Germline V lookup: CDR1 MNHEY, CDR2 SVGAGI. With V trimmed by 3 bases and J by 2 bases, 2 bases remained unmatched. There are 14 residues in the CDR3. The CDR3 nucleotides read TGTGCCAGCAGTTATAGGGACAGGGCCTACGAGCAGTACTTC. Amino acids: CASSYRDRAYEQYF.

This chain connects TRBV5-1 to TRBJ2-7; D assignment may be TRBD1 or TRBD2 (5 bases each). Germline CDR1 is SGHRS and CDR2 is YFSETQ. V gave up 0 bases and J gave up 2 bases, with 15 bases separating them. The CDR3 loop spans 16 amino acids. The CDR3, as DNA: TGCGCCAGCAGCTTGGCATCCCGGGACCTAACCTACGAGCAGTACTTC. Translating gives CASSLASRDLTYEQYF.

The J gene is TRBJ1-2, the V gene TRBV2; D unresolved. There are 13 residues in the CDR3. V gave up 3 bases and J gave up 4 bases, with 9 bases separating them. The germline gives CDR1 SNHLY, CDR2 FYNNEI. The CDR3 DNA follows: TGTGCCAGCAGTGACGGTCAGACCTATGGCTACACCTTC. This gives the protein CASSDGQTYGYTF.

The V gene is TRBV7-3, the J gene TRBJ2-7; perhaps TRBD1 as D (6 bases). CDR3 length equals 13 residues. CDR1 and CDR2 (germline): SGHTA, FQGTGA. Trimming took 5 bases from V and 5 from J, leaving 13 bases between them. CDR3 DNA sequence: TGTGCCAGCAGCCGGGGACACCGTGACGAGCAGTACTTC. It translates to CASSRGHRDEQYF.

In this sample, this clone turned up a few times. CDR3: CASNLTGLEYEKLFF. Here the CDR3 DNA reads TGTGCCAGCAACCTTACAGGGCTGGAGTACGAAAAACTGTTTTTT. This rearrangement joins TRBV2 to TRBJ1-4; D is perhaps TRBD1 (6 bases). Germline CDR1 is SNHLY and CDR2 is FYNNEI. Trimming removed 7 bases at V and 8 bases at J, with 20 bases between. CDR3 length equals 15 residues.

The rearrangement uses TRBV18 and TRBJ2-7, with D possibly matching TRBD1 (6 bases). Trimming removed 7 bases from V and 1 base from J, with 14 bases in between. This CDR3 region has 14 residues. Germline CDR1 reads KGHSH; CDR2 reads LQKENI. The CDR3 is CASCDRFDSYEQYF. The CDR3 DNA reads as TGTGCCAGCTGCGACAGGTTCGATTCCTACGAGCAGTACTTC.

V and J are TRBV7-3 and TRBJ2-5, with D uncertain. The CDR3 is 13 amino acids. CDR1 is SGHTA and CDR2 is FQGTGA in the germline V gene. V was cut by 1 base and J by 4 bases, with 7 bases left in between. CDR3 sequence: CASSLSPGETQYF. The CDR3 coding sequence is TGTGCCAGCAGCTTAAGTCCCGGAGAGACCCAGTACTTC. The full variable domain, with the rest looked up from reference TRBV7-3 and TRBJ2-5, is GAGVSQTPSNKVTEKGKYVELRCDPISGHTALYWYRQSLGQGPEFLIYFQGTGAADDSGLPNDRFFAVRPEGSVSTLKIQRTERGDSAVYLCASSLSPGETQYFGPGTRLLVL.

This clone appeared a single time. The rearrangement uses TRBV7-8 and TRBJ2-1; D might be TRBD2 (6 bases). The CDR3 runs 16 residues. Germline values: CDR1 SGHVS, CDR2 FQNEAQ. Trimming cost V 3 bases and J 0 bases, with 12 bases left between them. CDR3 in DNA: TGTGCCAGCAGCTTGATGCCCGGGAGCTCCTACAATGAGCAGTTCTTC. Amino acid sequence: CASSLMPGSSYNEQFF.

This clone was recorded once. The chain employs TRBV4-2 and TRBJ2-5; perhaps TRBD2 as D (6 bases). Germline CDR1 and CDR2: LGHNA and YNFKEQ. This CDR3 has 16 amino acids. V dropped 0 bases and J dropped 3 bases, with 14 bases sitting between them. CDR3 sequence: CASSQESREFKETQYF. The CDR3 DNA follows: TGTGCCAGCAGCCAAGAATCGCGGGAATTTAAAGAGACCCAGTACTTC.

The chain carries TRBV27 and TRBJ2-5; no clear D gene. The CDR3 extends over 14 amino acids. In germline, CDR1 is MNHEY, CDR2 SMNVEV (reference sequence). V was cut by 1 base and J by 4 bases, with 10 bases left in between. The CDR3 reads CASSLLSIGETQYF. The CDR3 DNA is TGTGCCAGCAGTTTATTAAGTATCGGAGAGACCCAGTACTTC.